This T cell receptor beta chain was observed in a study of cytomegalovirus exposure and HLA in healthy donors. Study results and limitations: The classifier was said to identify cytomegalovirus status with high specificity and sensitivity. Cytomegalovirus association was assigned to about 180 TCR beta chains. Differences between HLA loci emerged in a later analysis of TCR association rates, with DRB1 most and HLA-C fewest.

Details on this clone: What it recognizes is unknown.

The V gene end was trimmed by 5 bases and the J gene end by 2 bases; junction bases not matched to a gene: 3. In germline, CDR1 is MNHEY, CDR2 SMNVEV (reference sequence). The CDR3 is made up of 14 amino acids. Vbeta (60) and Jbeta (13) primers were used in the PCR. Source study methods: In a later analysis, 70 million to 80 million unique TCR beta chains included roughly 11 million shared by two or more donors. Sequencing used immunoSEQ multiplex PCR; TCRdb keeps in-frame clones, though not all of them. V, J and clone size derive from that table, while D and trimming were established from the DNA sequence. The sample has roughly 150,000 clones, about 81% seen once.

The specimen was PBMCs. The receptor was isolated from a woman aged 18-30 years in good health and CMV-seronegative. The rearrangement links TRBV27 to TRBJ2-7; 10 positions match TRBD1. The CDR3 loop reads CASSAGTGAYEQYF. The CDR3 DNA reads TGTGCCAGCAGTGCCGGGACAGGGGCCTACGAGCAGTACTTC.